This T cell receptor (beta chain) was recorded in a study of human T cells and chemical hapten exposure. General study findings and limits: PT1 expanded TCR numbers tracked positively with patch test score.

Germline CDR1 is MDHEN and CDR2 is SYDVKM. Trimming left V 1 base short and J 4 bases short, with 10 bases between. This CDR3 has 14 residues. TCRdb reanalysed the RACE reads using MiXCR and keeps one entry per CDR3 protein. The sample shows nearly 110,000 distinct CDR3 sequences, approximately 12% of them seen only once. Time point here: pre-sensitization, week 0. Treatment here: therapeutic diphenylcyclopropenone sensitization with weekly scalp DPC. The sample holds many counts of this clonotype. Its target is unknown. The TCR was taken from a woman between 50 and 59 years old with alopecia areata. Some clones in this sample may be carry-over from other donors' samples. The chain uses TRBV28 and TRBJ1-2; D remains ambiguous. This material consisted of whole blood, taken in connection with sensitization to the hapten diphenylcyclopropenone (DPC). The CDR3 protein is CASSLLGYGYGYTF. CDR3 sequence (DNA): TGTGCCAGCAGTTTATTGGGGTATGGCTATGGCTACACCTTC.